The clone carrying this TCR beta chain came up once. This entry is derived from a study of blood T cell repertoires in COVID-19. About the study: Whether acute or convalescent, the COVID-19 samples came from the United States, Italy and Spain.

Produced via immunoSEQ multiplex PCR; TCRdb's table is partial and in-frame only. The table lists about 300,000 clones, around 86% of them singletons. This CDR3 is 18 amino acids long. Per the germline V gene, CDR1 is SGHAT and CDR2 is FQNNGV. V trimming: 0 bases; J trimming: 0 bases; junction bases outside the gene matches: 10. V usage is TRBV11-2 and J usage is TRBJ2-7; 8 bases agree with TRBD2. The sample was PBMCs or T cells enriched from blood (not recorded which). The clonotype was recovered from a man aged 30 to 39 who had recovered from COVID-19. The CDR3 nucleotides read TGTGCCAGCAGCTTAGATTTCGGCCAGCGGGGGCACTCCTACGAGCAGTACTTC. Translating gives CASSLDFGQRGHSYEQYF.